These T cell receptor beta chains were read from a single sample in a study of regulatory T cells in long-lasting Graves disease. TCRdb recomputed calls from the multiplex PCR reads with MiXCR, one row per CDR3 protein. The sample holds 400,000 to 500,000 distinct CDR3 sequences, just under 15% seen once. These data were also reused for a study on T cells in Graves' hyperthyroidism and ophthalmopathy.

The sequences come from peripheral blood mononuclear cells (PBMCs), collected at new diagnosis, from a patient treated with antithyroid drugs. These receptor sequences come from a woman in her twenties or thirties with Graves disease. Both conserved end residues are part of each CDR3. A D gene is named only where the DNA matches it firmly. Clone size is not always given. Where it is, it says once, few, many or a class for expanded clones.

d_call,clone_size,v_call,j_call,cdr3_aa,cdr3_nt
NA,many,TRBV30,TRBJ2-7,CAWSPGPIEYYYEQYF,TGTGCCTGGAGTCCGGGGCCAATCGAATATTACTACGAGCAGTACTTC
NA,many,TRBV6-1,TRBJ2-5,CASSHTTQGETQYF,TGTGCCAGCAGCCATACAACGCAGGGAGAGACCCAGTACTTC
NA,NA,TRBV19,TRBJ1-1,CASSMDRPVTEAFF,TGTGCCAGTAGTATGGACAGACCGGTCACTGAAGCTTTCTTT
TRBD2,NA,TRBV5-1,TRBJ2-3,CASSPRTSGINTDTQYF,TGCGCCAGCAGCCCCCGGACTAGCGGGATCAACACAGATACGCAGTATTTT
TRBD1,few,TRBV14,TRBJ2-5,CASSPGTGGVTQYF,TGTGCCAGCAGCCCCGGGACAGGAGGGGTGACCCAGTACTTC
NA,many,TRBV11-3,TRBJ2-5,CASSLEGQDQETQYF,TGTGCCAGCAGCTTAGAGGGGCAGGACCAAGAGACCCAGTACTTC
NA,few,TRBV5-1,TRBJ1-3,CASWDGSGNTIYF,TGCGCCAGCTGGGACGGCTCTGGAAACACCATATATTTT
NA,many,TRBV7-9,TRBJ1-1,CASSPEGGRAEAFF,TGTGCCAGCAGCCCGGAGGGGGGCAGGGCTGAAGCTTTCTTT
TRBD1,many,TRBV28,TRBJ1-4,CASSLTTGGDEKLFF,TGTGCCAGCAGTCTTACGACAGGGGGAGATGAAAAACTGTTTTTT
NA,NA,TRBV10-3,TRBJ2-1,CAISESINIDEQFF,TGTGCCATCAGTGAGTCGATTAATATCGATGAGCAGTTCTTC
NA,NA,TRBV19,TRBJ2-7,CASSIGGAGSSEQYF,TGTGCCAGTAGTATAGGAGGGGCAGGGTCGAGCGAGCAGTACTTC
NA,few,TRBV6-2/TRBV6-3,TRBJ2-1,CASLGAGRHPRFF,TGTGCCAGCCTTGGTGCGGGACGACATCCCCGGTTCTTC
TRBD2,many,TRBV18,TRBJ2-7,CASSPWTSGSYEQYF,TGTGCCAGCAGCCCCTGGACTAGCGGGAGCTACGAGCAGTACTTC
NA,many,TRBV30,TRBJ2-5,CAWRGGWETQYF,TGTGCCTGGAGGGGTGGTTGGGAGACCCAGTACTTC
TRBD2,NA,TRBV20-1,TRBJ2-1,CSARAATSGFRNEQFF,TGCAGTGCTAGAGCCGCGACTAGCGGGTTTCGGAATGAGCAGTTCTTC
NA,many,TRBV27,TRBJ2-7,CASSRGPLGEQYF,TGTGCCAGCTCCCGGGGGCCCTTAGGCGAGCAGTACTTC
NA,many,TRBV10-3,TRBJ1-1,CAISESPGLTEAFF,TGTGCCATCAGTGAGTCACCAGGACTCACTGAAGCTTTCTTT
NA,many,TRBV3-1,TRBJ2-1,CASSQALASSKFF,TGTGCCAGCAGCCAAGCTCTAGCGTCGTCTAAGTTCTTC
TRBD2,many,TRBV7-2,TRBJ2-1,CASSIRTSGQFF,TGTGCCAGCAGCATCCGTACTAGCGGGCAGTTCTTC
NA,few,TRBV6-9,TRBJ1-1,CASSYRGFGNTEAFF,TGTGCCAGCAGTTACAGGGGCTTCGGGAACACTGAAGCTTTCTTT
TRBD2,many,TRBV18,TRBJ2-7,CASSLLSGGGDEQYF,TGTGCCAGCTCACTTCTGAGCGGGGGGGGCGACGAGCAGTACTTC
NA,many,TRBV12-3/TRBV12-4,TRBJ1-5,CASSPRQNSNQPQHF,TGTGCCAGCAGTCCCCGCCAGAATAGCAATCAGCCCCAGCATTTT